Listed here is a single TCR beta chain. Its target antigen remains unknown. Base qualities are not provided; no much larger clone lies one nucleotide away. This record comes from a study of blood T cells in healthy people across ages (dated by TCRdb to the mid-2010s). For the wider study: In model experiments, template switching captured roughly one uniquely barcoded TCR beta cDNA molecule for every two T cells. To track age-related changes in TCR beta repertoire diversity, the study relied on deep sequencing normalized with unique cDNA molecular identifiers. Four age groups were formed from the donors: young (average roughly 15 years), middle-aged (approximately 39), aged (62) and long-lived (approximately 80). To avoid experimental bias, donors of different ages were distributed randomly across sequencing lanes. Two additional independent replicas of 1 million unique cDNA reads from the same blood draw were analyzed for two donors (one aged 18 to 30 and one aged 80 or older). Broader findings and caveats from the paper: Estimates of total diversity based on one million sequenced T cells were regarded as lower bounds and as underestimates. Compared with the aged group, more naive CD4+ T cells, fewer expanded clones and increased TCR diversity were shown by the long-lived group, suggesting age selection. Because the CMV infection status of the donors was unknown, age-related changes in expanded clonotypes may potentially have been confounded. Because profiling used bulk unsorted PBMCs, naive and antigen-experienced compartments could not be compared conclusively. As age increased, observed TCR beta diversity per million T cells dropped in a roughly linear way, and a significant reduction was already evident by age about 40. Observed TCR beta diversity correlated strongly with the percentage of naive T cells measured by flow cytometry.

The library was prepared using 5' RACE. The run used an Illumina HiSeq 2500. A second PCR of about 6 to 12 cycles was run with a J-beta primer mix and a sample-barcoded 5' primer. Each TCR beta cDNA molecule received a unique molecular identifier from a template-switch 5' adaptor carrying 12 random nucleotides. At least 3 million CDR3-containing paired-end reads were obtained from each sample. First-strand cDNA was synthesized from all RNA with the Mint cDNA synthesis kit, primed by a TRBC-specific oligonucleotide. After uracil-DNA glycosylase treatment, a first 18-cycle PCR used universal primers M1SS and BC2_uni_R on all cDNA. The authors processed their data as follows. Normalization of each sample was performed by random selection of 1 million high-quality reads, each carrying a distinct molecular identifier. Reads sharing molecular identifiers were discarded rather than binned into consensus sequences. MiTCR, with a Q25 quality threshold and the strictest error-elimination algorithm, was used for CDR3 identification, clonotype clustering and error correction. A nonparametric unseen species model with Euler transformation was used to estimate a lower bound on total TCR beta diversity. TCRdb reprocessing: public reads trimmed at Q25 with fastp, clones called with MiXCR, in-frame beta chains kept. All rows with the same CDR3 protein become a single entry with the most common DNA and genes. Clone size and V and J calls follow TCRdb, not the original study. The sample data list about 970,000 distinct CDR3 sequences, and 45% to 60% of these were observed just once. Together, the top ten hold about a fifth of the sample.

Systemically healthy Caucasian individuals from Russia, around 39 in total and aged about 6 to 100 years, were included as donors. Approximately 9.7 milliliters of peripheral blood were drawn from each donor into EDTA-treated Vacutainer tubes. PBMCs were isolated by Ficoll-Paque density-gradient centrifugation, with at least 6.5 million obtained per sample. Total RNA, at least 6 micrograms per sample, was extracted from PBMCs with Trizol reagent. For every donor, flow cytometry on a PBMC aliquot measured the percentage of naive CD45RAhigh/CD27high T cells. The V end loses 0 bases and the J end loses 6 bases, and a stretch of 15 bases separates them. From the cysteine up to the phenylalanine, the CDR3 has a length of 15 residues. This entry keeps only the CDR3 DNA: 45 bases, framed from base 1. Reading the germline V gene gives CDR1 SGHVS and CDR2 FQNEAQ.

The V and J segments used are TRBV7-8 and TRBJ2-7; 6 matching bases give a weak D call of TRBD2. The receptor comes from a woman aged 60-75 years in good health. The sequenced material came from blood. The encoded CDR3 is CASSLALAKGSEQYF. The DNA sequence is given as TGTGCCAGCAGCTTAGCGCTAGCGAAGGGCAGCGAGCAGTACTTC.